A single sample is the source of the 19 T cell receptor beta chains below, sequenced in a study of human T cells and chemical hapten exposure listed by TCRdb under 2021. The sample's time point label is to be understood as: pre-sensitization, week 0. The meaning of the sample's treatment or condition label: therapeutic diphenylcyclopropenone sensitization with weekly scalp DPC. Libraries came from RACE. Instrument on record: NextSeq 500. Clones were called with MiXCR by TCRdb after fastp trimmed the public reads at Q25, and only in-frame beta chains were retained. Each CDR3 protein gets just one entry, which takes the most common genes and DNA from the rows behind it. The sample table lists around 350,000 distinct CDR3 sequences, 4.5% to 5.5% of them with a count of one. Less than 9% of the sample comes from the top ten. This material consisted of whole blood, taken in connection with sensitization to the hapten diphenylcyclopropenone (DPC). The receptors originated from a woman under 30 with alopecia areata. Some clones in this sample may be carry-over from other donors' samples.

The V and J genes are TRBV10-3 and TRBJ1-1; the D is unclear. V lost 7 bases to trimming and J lost 2 bases, with 14 bases between them. Germline loops: CDR1 ENHRY, CDR2 SYGVKD. The CDR3 loop spans 14 amino acids. The CDR3 DNA is TGTGCCATCAAGAATCAGCTCTTAAACACTGAAGCTTTCTTT. Its translation: CAIKNQLLNTEAFF.

The rearrangement links TRBV5-5 to TRBJ2-7; D uncertain. Germline V gives CDR1 SGHKS, CDR2 YYEKEE (reference sequence). The ends were cut back, 3 bases at V and 0 bases at J, with 16 bases in the middle. This CDR3 region has 16 residues. In DNA form, the CDR3 reads TGTGCCAGCAGCTACTTCAGTTCCCCGAGCTCCTACGAGCAGTACTTC. It codes for CASSYFSSPSSYEQYF.

This clonotype occurred many times. This chain joins TRBV28 and TRBJ2-5, with D unclear. This CDR3 region has 15 residues. Trimming stripped 2 bases from V and 0 bases from J, with 10 bases between. Germline V gives CDR1 MDHEN, CDR2 SYDVKM. CDR3 coding DNA: TGTGCCAGCAGTTTAGTGCAGCCGAACCAAGAGACCCAGTACTTC. As protein: CASSLVQPNQETQYF.

This clonotype occurred a few times. V usage is TRBV7-9 and J usage is TRBJ2-5; D may be TRBD1 (6 bases). Germline V lookup: CDR1 SEHNR, CDR2 FQNEAQ (reference sequence). Trimming pared 4 bases from V and 4 bases from J, leaving 19 bases between. This CDR3 contains 16 residues. The CDR3 loop is CASSSSGTPASETQYF. The CDR3 DNA sequence: TGTGCCAGCAGCTCTTCCGGGACACCCGCCTCAGAGACCCAGTACTTC. Full variable domain (missing parts from reference TRBV7-9 and TRBJ2-5): DTGVSQNPRHKITKRGQNVTFRCDPISEHNRLYWYRQTLGQGPEFLTYFQNEAQLEKSRLLSDRFSAERPKGSFSTLEIQRTEQGDSAMYLCASSSSGTPASETQYFGPGTRLLVL.

This clonotype was seen repeatedly, ten times or more. The CDR3 nucleotides read TGCGCCAGCAGCTTTAATGAGGGGTCAGAGACCCAGTACTTC. The encoded protein is CASSFNEGSETQYF. This chain connects TRBV5-1 to TRBJ2-5; perhaps D is TRBD1 or TRBD2 (5 bases each). The CDR3 is made up of 14 amino acids. The V and J ends lost 2 bases and 4 bases respectively, with 12 bases between them. Germline V gene sequence: CDR1 SGHRS, CDR2 YFSETQ.

This clonotype was found many times. The chain joins TRBV9 to TRBJ2-7; possibly TRBD2 for D (5 bases). CDR3 length equals 14 residues. The V and J ends lost 0 bases and 2 bases respectively, with 9 bases between them. Germline V gene sequence: CDR1 SGDLS, CDR2 YYNGEE. The CDR3 loop reads CASSVAPGTYEQYF. DNA of the CDR3: TGTGCCAGCAGCGTAGCACCGGGGACCTACGAGCAGTACTTC.

This clonotype came up many times. V and J are TRBV20-1 and TRBJ2-7; 7 nucleotides line up with TRBD2. Germline V gene lookup returns CDR1 DFQATT and CDR2 SNEGSKA (reference sequence). The CDR3 contains 14 residues. The junction had 9 bases not matched to a gene; V was cut back by 6 bases and J by 1 base. In DNA, the CDR3 is TGCAGTGCCCCGACGTCGGGGGGATCCTACGAGCAGTACTTC. It codes for CSAPTSGGSYEQYF.

Ten or more counts support this clonotype. The chain uses TRBV28 and TRBJ2-7; 8 bases agree with TRBD1. The V gene's germline CDR1 is MDHEN and CDR2 SYDVKM. The V and J ends lost 6 bases and 3 bases, in that order; junction bases with no gene match: 4. This CDR3 is built from 13 residues. The CDR3 spells CASSSGQGYEQYF. The CDR3, as DNA: TGTGCCAGCAGCTCCGGACAGGGCTACGAGCAGTACTTC. Filled out from reference TRBV28 and TRBJ2-7, the complete variable domain reads DVKVTQSSRYLVKRTGEKVFLECVQDMDHENMFWYRQDPGLGLRLIYFSYDVKMKEKGDIPEGYSVSREKKERFSLILESASTNQTSMYLCASSSGQGYEQYFGPGTRLTVT.

This clonotype was recorded at least ten times. This chain uses TRBV4-1 with TRBJ1-1; weak D call: TRBD1 (5 bases). The germline gives CDR1 MGHRA, CDR2 YSYEKL. The CDR3 has 17 amino acids. Trimming stripped 0 bases from V and 1 base from J, with 15 bases between. CDR3 sequence reads: CASSQDKGSVRNTEAFF. The DNA of the CDR3 is TGCGCCAGCAGCCAAGATAAGGGGTCGGTAAGGAACACTGAAGCTTTCTTT.

The V gene is TRBV25-1, the J gene TRBJ2-2; weak D call: TRBD1 (5 bases). The length of the CDR3 is 14 residues. V lost 5 bases and J lost 3, with 10 bases in between. The germline gives CDR1 MGHDK, CDR2 SYGVNS. The CDR3 coding sequence is TGTGCCAGCAGTCGCCAGGGTGACACCGGGGAGCTGTTTTTT. This codes for CASSRQGDTGELFF.

This clonotype has only a few counts. The rearrangement links TRBV12-3 or TRBV12-4 to TRBJ1-4; D gene unclear. V gave up 3 bases and J gave up 8 bases, with 7 bases separating them. This CDR3 spans 12 amino acids. The CDR3 region is CASSLNGEKLFF. The CDR3 nucleotides read TGTGCCAGCAGTTTGAACGGCGAAAAACTGTTTTTT.

V usage is TRBV28 and J usage is TRBJ2-1; D remains ambiguous. V shed 7 bases and J shed 8 bases, with 21 bases lying between them. Germline CDR1 reads MDHEN; CDR2 reads SYDVKM. The CDR3 consists of 15 residues. For the CDR3, the DNA is TGTGCCAGCACAGGCAGCATGTACTTGGGTTATGAGCAGTTCTTC. The encoded protein is CASTGSMYLGYEQFF.

The chain couples TRBV12-3 or TRBV12-4 to TRBJ1-2; unclear D gene. Trimming pared 5 bases from V and 3 bases from J, leaving 13 bases between. This CDR3 is built from 14 residues. CDR3: CASSIRRGYYGYTF. The CDR3 region has the DNA TGTGCCAGCAGTATAAGGCGGGGATACTATGGCTACACCTTC.

This clonotype was detected many times. The DNA for the CDR3 is TGCAGCGTTGGTCGGCTAGGGGCTAGTGGCGAGCAGTACTTC. The encoded protein is CSVGRLGASGEQYF. The V gene is TRBV29-1, the J gene TRBJ2-7; weak D call: TRBD1 (5 bases). The CDR3 has 14 amino acids. V lost 4 bases and J lost 6, with 19 bases in between. Germline V CDR1 and CDR2: SQVTM, ANQGSEA.

This clonotype was recorded a few times. The genes are TRBV12-5 and TRBJ2-3, with D possibly matching TRBD1 (5 bases). Germline V gene data show CDR1 as LGHNT and CDR2 as FRNRAP. This CDR3 has 15 residues. Deletions cut 4 bases from V and 1 base from J, with 12 bases between. The DNA for the CDR3 is TGTGCTAGTGGTTCCTTTCAGGGCGGCACAGATACGCAGTATTTT. Amino acids: CASGSFQGGTDTQYF.

About this clonotype: This may be a read error: a much more frequent sequence differs by one nucleotide. The chain has TRBV5-3 and TRBJ1-1; D gene uncertain. TRBV5-3 belongs to the ORF category, with a function that is uncertain. CDR3 length equals 14 residues. V was clipped by 4 bases and J by 5 bases, with 15 bases between them. DNA for the CDR3: TGTGCCAGAAGCAACGGCCAGCTAAAAACTGAAGCTTTCTTT. Protein: CARSNGQLKTEAFF.

V and J are TRBV7-3 and TRBJ1-1; D is uncertain. The CDR3 consists of 13 residues. Per the germline V gene, CDR1 is SGHTA and CDR2 is FQGTGA. Trimming took off 4 bases at V and 5 bases at J, with 11 bases between the two ends. The CDR3 reads CASSSATVTEAFF. DNA for the CDR3: TGTGCCAGCAGCTCGGCCACGGTTACTGAAGCTTTCTTT.

DNA for the CDR3: TGTGCCAGCAGTTACGACCCTGGAGACTCCTACGAGCAGTACTTC. Protein sequence: CASSYDPGDSYEQYF. The V and J genes are TRBV6-2 or TRBV6-3 and TRBJ2-7, with D unresolved. The CDR3 length is 15 residues. Germline V lookup: CDR1 MNHEY, CDR2 SVGEGT. V dropped 2 bases and J dropped 0 bases, with 11 bases sitting between them.

V usage is TRBV7-9 and J usage is TRBJ2-2; TRBD1 might be the D (5 bases). There are 13 residues in the CDR3. Per the germline V gene, CDR1 is SEHNR and CDR2 is FQNEAQ (reference sequence). V lost 5 bases and J 6 bases, leaving 10 bases between the germline ends. CDR3 sequence: CASSGRDSGELFF. CDR3 in DNA: TGTGCCAGCAGCGGCAGGGATTCCGGGGAGCTGTTTTTT.